This T cell receptor (beta chain) was identified in a study of shared clonotypes between healthy human individuals. J lost 5 bases, V lost 4 bases, and 4 bases had no gene match. CDR3 length: 13 amino acids. Germline CDR1 and CDR2: SGHRS and YFSETQ. TCRdb's copy holds only in-frame clones and misses some; the assay was immunoSEQ multiplex PCR. The data show approximately 2.4 million clones, about 94% seen once. Sequencing used naive CD4+ T cells sorted from blood. Indicated subset: CD45RA+ positively selected. The chain is built from TRBV5-1 and TRBJ2-3; 7 bases align to TRBD2. This clonotype was sampled from a man between 18 and 35 years old in good health. This CDR3 is CASSPSGLDTQYF. The CDR3 DNA reads as TGCGCCAGCAGCCCTAGCGGATTAGATACGCAGTATTTT.